A selection of T cell receptor beta chains follows, all from one sample in a study of beta chain features in type 1 diabetes. Method: immunoSEQ multiplex PCR; TCRdb's copy keeps in-frame clones and lacks some. The sample contains 150,000 to 190,000 clones, 9% to 12% of which appear only once. Input material: central memory CD4+ T cells from blood. These receptors all stem from a man aged 30 to 39 with type 1 diabetes. The CDR3 runs from the conserved cysteine through the conserved F or W. The order of the fields is CDR3 length, clone size, V gene, J gene, D gene, CDR3 DNA, CDR3 protein. A D gene is named only where the DNA matches it firmly. Clone size is stated in some rows and not others, as once, few, many or a class when expanded.

CDR3 length: 13
clone size: NA
V gene: TRBV28
J gene: TRBJ2-7
D gene: TRBD1
CDR3 DNA: TGTGCCAGTAGGGGACAGGGTCTCTACGAGCAGTACTTC
CDR3 protein: CASRGQGLYEQYF

CDR3 length: 14
clone size: NA
V gene: TRBV11-2
J gene: TRBJ2-1
D gene: NA
CDR3 DNA: TGTGCCAGCAGCGAGTCTCTGACCTACAATGAGCAGTTCTTC
CDR3 protein: CASSESLTYNEQFF

CDR3 length: 14
clone size: NA
V gene: TRBV5-1
J gene: TRBJ2-3
D gene: TRBD1
CDR3 DNA: TGCGCCAGCAGCCTGTCACAGGGGCCAGATACGCAGTATTTT
CDR3 protein: CASSLSQGPDTQYF

CDR3 length: 13
clone size: few
V gene: TRBV5-8
J gene: TRBJ1-1
D gene: NA
CDR3 DNA: TGTGCCAGCAGCAAAATAGGAGGCACTGAAGCTTTCTTT
CDR3 protein: CASSKIGGTEAFF

CDR3 length: 14
clone size: NA
V gene: TRBV5-1
J gene: TRBJ1-1
D gene: TRBD1
CDR3 DNA: TGCGCCAGCAGCTTGGGACAGGGAGAGACTGAAGCTTTCTTT
CDR3 protein: CASSLGQGETEAFF

CDR3 length: 14
clone size: few
V gene: TRBV7-3
J gene: TRBJ2-7
D gene: TRBD1
CDR3 DNA: TGTGCCAGCAGCTCCCGGGACAGGCCTGGAGAGCAGTACTTC
CDR3 protein: CASSSRDRPGEQYF

CDR3 length: 14
clone size: few
V gene: TRBV6-1
J gene: TRBJ2-1
D gene: NA
CDR3 DNA: TGTGCCAGCAGTGAAGGGGCCTTCTACAATGAGCAGTTCTTC
CDR3 protein: CASSEGAFYNEQFF

CDR3 length: 15
clone size: few
V gene: TRBV10-3
J gene: TRBJ2-2
D gene: NA
CDR3 DNA: TGTGCCATCAGTGAAAGGGGTCCGAACACCGGGGAGCTGTTTTTT
CDR3 protein: CAISERGPNTGELFF

CDR3 length: 15
clone size: NA
V gene: TRBV6-5
J gene: TRBJ2-2
D gene: NA
CDR3 DNA: TGTGCCAGCAGTTACTCGGCCTGGAACACCGGGGAGCTGTTTTTT
CDR3 protein: CASSYSAWNTGELFF

CDR3 length: 17
clone size: few
V gene: TRBV4-2
J gene: TRBJ2-7
D gene: TRBD2
CDR3 DNA: TGTGCCAGCAGCCAAGACCTAGCGGGAGGCCCTCGGTACGAGCAGTACTTC
CDR3 protein: CASSQDLAGGPRYEQYF

CDR3 length: 16
clone size: few
V gene: TRBV2
J gene: TRBJ2-1
D gene: TRBD2
CDR3 DNA: TGTGCCAGCAGTGCCCTACTAGCGGGAGTTTACAATGAGCAGTTCTTC
CDR3 protein: CASSALLAGVYNEQFF

CDR3 length: 14
clone size: NA
V gene: TRBV18
J gene: TRBJ2-7
D gene: TRBD1
CDR3 DNA: TGTGCCAGCTCACCAGAAACAGGGGCCTACGAGCAGTACTTC
CDR3 protein: CASSPETGAYEQYF

CDR3 length: 15
clone size: NA
V gene: TRBV7-9
J gene: TRBJ2-3
D gene: NA
CDR3 DNA: TGTGCCAGCAGCTTAGAGTGGGGCACAACAGATACGCAGTATTTT
CDR3 protein: CASSLEWGTTDTQYF

CDR3 length: 15
clone size: few
V gene: TRBV7-2
J gene: TRBJ1-2
D gene: NA
CDR3 DNA: TGTGCCAGCAGCTTAGCGCCTCAGTCTAACTATGGCTACACCTTC
CDR3 protein: CASSLAPQSNYGYTF

CDR3 length: 15
clone size: NA
V gene: TRBV29-1
J gene: TRBJ2-1
D gene: TRBD1
CDR3 DNA: TGCAGCGTCGGTGATGTGGGACAGGGGGCGCGGGAGCAGTTCTTC
CDR3 protein: CSVGDVGQGAREQFF